The rows below give T cell receptor beta chains drawn from one sample of a study of sequential checkpoint blockade in melanoma. Here immunoSEQ multiplex PCR was the method, and the copy in TCRdb shows in-frame clones only, minus some. The sample shows more than 15,000 clones, roughly 70% of them seen only once. This material consisted of CD8+ T cells sorted from blood (inferred from file names), taken from a patient given nivolumab and ipilimumab in sequence. The receptors originated from a human donor with melanoma. CDR3s include the opening cysteine and the closing phenylalanine or tryptophan. Fields, in order: D gene, J gene, V gene, clone size, CDR3 DNA, CDR3 protein. A D gene is named only where the DNA matches it firmly. Only some rows state a clone size, as once, few, many or a class for expanded clones.

TRBD2 | TRBJ2-1 | TRBV10-1 | medium-sized | TGCGCCAGCAGTGATATGACCGGGACTAGCGGGAGTAAGAATGAGCAGTTCTTC | CASSDMTGTSGSKNEQFF
. | TRBJ1-2 | TRBV5-6 | . | TGTGCCAGCAGCTTGGGAGACAGCCTCTATGGCTACACCTTC | CASSLGDSLYGYTF
TRBD2 | TRBJ2-7 | TRBV11-2 | . | TGTGCCAGCAGCTTCGGGGCGGGGGTAACCTACGAGCAGTACTTC | CASSFGAGVTYEQYF
TRBD2 | TRBJ2-2 | TRBV7-2 | . | TGTGCCAGCGCCGGCTGGGGGGGGGCCGGGGAGCTGTTTTTT | CASAGWGGAGELFF
TRBD1 | TRBJ2-7 | TRBV4-3 | . | TGCGCCAGCAGCCTCTATTACAGGGGGTCCTACGAGCAGTACTTC | CASSLYYRGSYEQYF
. | TRBJ2-7 | TRBV30 | . | TGTGCCTGGAGCATGGGACTGTCTAACGAGCAGTACTTC | CAWSMGLSNEQYF
. | TRBJ1-5 | TRBV12-5 | . | TGTGCTAGTGGTTTGGCGGGGGGAGGCAATCAGCCCCAGCATTTT | CASGLAGGGNQPQHF
TRBD2 | TRBJ2-1 | TRBV2 | . | TGTGCCACCGCTAGCGGGAGGGGAGGCCACAATGAGCAGTTCTTC | CATASGRGGHNEQFF
TRBD1 | TRBJ2-3 | TRBV7-2 | . | TGTGCCAGCAGCTTAGGGGGCCGGGACAGTCGCCTAGATACGCAGTATTTT | CASSLGGRDSRLDTQYF
. | TRBJ1-2 | TRBV6-5 | . | TGTGCCAGCAGCACCGGACAGTTCGGGGGCTACACCTTC | CASSTGQFGGYTF
. | TRBJ2-3 | TRBV9 | . | TGTGCCAGCAGCCTCTTAAATTCAGATACGCAGTATTTT | CASSLLNSDTQYF
. | TRBJ2-7 | TRBV18 | . | TGTGCCAGCTCACGGCGGGACAGCCTCTACGAGCAGTACTTC | CASSRRDSLYEQYF
TRBD1 | TRBJ2-7 | TRBV4-3 | few | TGCGCCAGCAATCAACAACGGACAGGGAACTACGAGCAGTACTTC | CASNQQRTGNYEQYF
TRBD2 | TRBJ2-1 | TRBV27 | . | TGTGCCAGCAGTTTATCCCTAGCGGGGTCGAGTGATGAGCAGTTCTTC | CASSLSLAGSSDEQFF
. | TRBJ2-5 | TRBV6-5 | . | TGTGCCAGCAGTTACTCGATCAGGAACCAAGAGACCCAGTACTTC | CASSYSIRNQETQYF
. | TRBJ2-4 | TRBV19 | . | TGTGCCAGTAGTATAGGCTCGGGGGAAAACATTCAGTACTTC | CASSIGSGENIQYF
TRBD1 | TRBJ2-5 | TRBV6-6 | . | TGTGCCAGCAGTTACACAGGGGGTAAAGAGACCCAGTACTTC | CASSYTGGKETQYF
. | TRBJ1-5 | TRBV27 | . | TGTGCCAGCAGTTTATACCACAGGGACAATCAGCCCCAGCATTTT | CASSLYHRDNQPQHF
. | TRBJ1-2 | TRBV7-9 | few | TGTGCCAGCAGCATACAGGGTGCGACCTACACCTTC | CASSIQGATYTF
TRBD1 | TRBJ2-1 | TRBV5-6 | . | TGTGCCAGCAGCGTCCGGGACAGTTACAATGAGCAGTTCTTC | CASSVRDSYNEQFF
. | TRBJ1-3 | TRBV5-6 | . | TGTGCCAGCAGCTCGCTGACTGCAACCTCTGGAAACACCATATATTTT | CASSSLTATSGNTIYF
. | TRBJ1-2 | TRBV27 | . | TGTGCCAGCGGGCATCCGGGACACGTAGCTAACTATGGCTACACCTTC | CASGHPGHVANYGYTF
TRBD2 | TRBJ2-2 | TRBV13 | . | TGTGCCAGCAGCTCTACTAGCGGGGCCGCGAACACCGGGGAGCTGTTTTTT | CASSSTSGAANTGELFF
TRBD2 | TRBJ2-4 | TRBV5-4 | . | TGTGCCAGCAGCTTGAGCGGGGCCCCACACCTTCAGTACTTC | CASSLSGAPHLQYF
. | TRBJ1-2 | TRBV4-1 | medium-sized | TGCGCCAGCAGCCAAGAGACAAGTGGTGGCTACACCTTC | CASSQETSGGYTF
TRBD1 | TRBJ2-2 | TRBV6-5 | . | TGTGCCAGCAGTTACTCTCCGGGACAGGGGGCCGGGGAGCTGTTTTTT | CASSYSPGQGAGELFF
. | TRBJ2-7 | TRBV4-3 | . | TGCGCCAGCAGCCAAGAAGCATTTAGCTCCTACGAGCAGTACTTC | CASSQEAFSSYEQYF
TRBD1 | TRBJ2-5 | TRBV7-6 | . | TGTGCCAGCAGCCCCCCGACAGGGGGAATCCAAGAGACCCAGTACTTC | CASSPPTGGIQETQYF
. | TRBJ2-7 | TRBV7-2 | . | TGTGCCAGCAGCTTAGACTGGGCGCCCTACGAGCAGTACTTC | CASSLDWAPYEQYF
. | TRBJ2-7 | TRBV4-1 | . | TGCGCCAGCAGCCAGGTTCCTGACTCGAGCTCCTACGAGCAGTACTTC | CASSQVPDSSSYEQYF
. | TRBJ2-7 | TRBV13 | . | TGTGCCAGCAGCTACAGGGACGAGCAGTACTTC | CASSYRDEQYF
TRBD1 | TRBJ2-1 | TRBV4-1 | . | TGCGCCAGCAGCCAAGAAGGGGGACCCGGGACAGGGGTCAATGAGCAGTTCTTC | CASSQEGGPGTGVNEQFF
TRBD1 | TRBJ2-1 | TRBV4-1 | . | TGCGCCAGCAGCCAAGTCACAGGGGACAATGAGCAGTTCTTC | CASSQVTGDNEQFF
. | TRBJ2-7 | TRBV5-1 | . | TGCGCCAGCAGCTCCGGAGACGGGGACTACGAGCAGTACTTC | CASSSGDGDYEQYF
. | TRBJ2-7 | TRBV25-1 | . | TGTGCCAGCAGTGAATTCAGCGAGCAGTACTTC | CASSEFSEQYF
. | TRBJ1-2 | TRBV6-1 | few | TGTGCCAGCAGTGGGACACCGGACTATGGCTACACCTTC | CASSGTPDYGYTF
TRBD2 | TRBJ2-3 | TRBV4-1 | . | TGCGCCAGCAGCCACCCTATTAGCGGGAGGAGGGGGGATACGCAGTATTTT | CASSHPISGRRGDTQYF
TRBD1 | TRBJ1-2 | TRBV7-2 | . | TGTGCCAGCAGCTCCCCGGGACAGATGAATGGCTACACCTTC | CASSSPGQMNGYTF
. | TRBJ2-7 | TRBV7-2 | . | TGTGCCAGCAGCTTAGGGGAGGAACCCTACGAGCAGTACTTC | CASSLGEEPYEQYF
TRBD1 | TRBJ1-1 | TRBV5-1 | few | TGCGCCAGCAGCTTTACAGGGGACACTGAAGCTTTCTTT | CASSFTGDTEAFF
TRBD1 | TRBJ1-5 | TRBV9 | . | TGTGCCAGCAGCGGGGACGACAGGGCTCAGCCCCAGCATTTT | CASSGDDRAQPQHF
. | TRBJ1-2 | TRBV6-1 | . | TGTGCCAGCAGTGAAATCGGGGGGGGTGGCTACACCTTC | CASSEIGGGGYTF